Sequencing of this T cell receptor (beta chain) was carried out in a study of T cells in localized non-small cell lung cancer. The germline V gene encodes CDR1 SGHDN and CDR2 FVKESK. The CDR3 length is 15 residues. Assay: immunoSEQ multiplex PCR; the TCRdb copy retains only in-frame clones and omits some. The sample yields tens of thousands of clones, approximately 88% seen once. Study findings and constraints: Measurement of T cell clonality placed uninvolved adjacent lung highest, above the level in tumor. Appearance in adjacent lung was seen for a median 57 of the top 100 tumor clones. Because researchers sequenced only one region of the tumor, heterogeneity is still possible.

As regards this clone: Its antigen is not identified.

This specimen consisted of peripheral blood, obtained before any cancer treatment. The rearrangement joins TRBV14 to TRBJ2-5; a possible D gene is TRBD2 (6 bases). With the DNA end fitting TRBJ2-7 better, the J assignment may be wrong. This receptor was identified in a woman aged 40 to 75 with stage I lung adenocarcinoma. CDR3 region: CASSQFAGSSYEQYF. CDR3 in DNA: TGTGCCAGCAGCCAATTCGCGGGAAGCTCCTACGAGCAGTACTTC.